This passage covers 6 T cell receptor beta chains from one sample sequenced in a study of response to subunit inactivated influenza vaccine. TCRdb ran MiXCR on the RT-PCR reads and lists one entry per CDR3 protein. This table has about 300,000 distinct CDR3 sequences, 22% appearing once. The specimen comprised PBMCs from blood, sampled less than 22 months after vaccination. These receptor sequences come from a man in his fifties or sixties who received an inactivated influenza vaccine.

The CDR3 region is CATRPGQGYYGYTF. For the CDR3, the DNA is TGTGCCACCAGACCGGGACAGGGGTACTATGGCTACACCTTC. The rearrangement joins TRBV24-1 to TRBJ1-2; 10 bases line up with TRBD1. Germline-derived CDR1 and CDR2 are KGHDR and SFDVKD. The ends lost 7 bases at V and 3 bases at J; junction bases unmatched: 4. The CDR3 length is 14 residues.

The gene calls are TRBV5-1 and TRBJ2-5; the D is unclear. The germline V gene encodes CDR1 SGHRS and CDR2 YFSETQ. Between the trimmed V and J ends, which lost 4 bases and 2 bases, there was a span of 12 bases. The CDR3 is 14 residues long. In DNA, the CDR3 is TGCGCCAGCAGCACGCAAACGATACAAGAGACCCAGTACTTC. Encoded protein: CASSTQTIQETQYF.

The genes are TRBV29-1 and TRBJ2-3; D is unclear. With 8 bases removed from V and 1 base from J, the gap between germline ends came to 19 bases. This CDR3 is 15 amino acids long. The germline V gene has CDR1 SQVTM and CDR2 ANQGSEA. The CDR3 coding sequence is TGCAGCCCCATGGTACGGAACAGCGGCACAGATACGCAGTATTTT. This codes for CSPMVRNSGTDTQYF.

The J gene is TRBJ2-7, the V gene TRBV4-2; D gene uncertain. V was shortened by 1 base and J by 0 bases, with 4 bases between the two germline ends. This CDR3 comprises 13 residues. Germline V gives CDR1 LGHNA, CDR2 YNFKEQ. The CDR3 sequence is CASSQGFSYEQYF. Here the CDR3 DNA reads TGTGCCAGCAGCCAAGGGTTCTCCTACGAGCAGTACTTC.

This clonotype has only a few counts. The chain joins TRBV12-3 or TRBV12-4 to TRBJ2-2; D tentatively fits TRBD1 or TRBD2 (5 bases each). This CDR3 comprises 13 residues. V shed 5 bases and J shed 7 bases, with 11 bases lying between them. CDR3 bases: TGTGCCAGCAGTCTGTTGGGGGTCGGGGAGCTGTTTTTT. This gives the protein CASSLLGVGELFF.

At least ten counts were recorded for this clonotype. V is TRBV4-3 and J is TRBJ2-7; D is unclear. The germline V gene encodes CDR1 LGHNA and CDR2 YSLEER. This CDR3 has 14 residues. Trimming took 1 base from V and 3 from J, leaving 10 bases between them. The CDR3 nucleotides read TGCGCCAGCAGCCAAGCTGAAGGTGACTACGAGCAGTACTTC. Its translation is CASSQAEGDYEQYF.